A single sample is the source of the 3 T cell receptor beta chains below, sequenced in a study of blood T cell repertoires in COVID-19. Measured with immunoSEQ multiplex PCR; TCRdb has only the in-frame clones, and not every one. The sample holds approximately 45,000 clones; 80% to 90% are singletons and the top ten take 2.1%. Sequenced sample: peripheral blood. These receptors came from a woman older than 75 with COVID-19, enrolled during active disease.

The V and J genes are TRBV7-9 and TRBJ2-1; D is possibly TRBD2 (5 bases). The CDR3 contains 12 residues. Germline assignment: CDR1 SEHNR and CDR2 FQNEAQ (reference sequence). V lost 2 bases, J lost 8 bases, and 7 bases lay in between. In nucleotides, the CDR3 is TGTGCCAGCAGCTTATCAGCGGATGAGCAGTTCTTC. Its translation: CASSLSADEQFF.

The chain links TRBV7-9 to TRBJ2-2, with 10 bases fitting TRBD1. The V and J ends lost 6 bases and 4 bases, in that order; junction bases with no gene match: 5. The CDR3 has 15 residues. Germline CDR1 and CDR2: SEHNR and FQNEAQ (reference sequence). CDR3 bases: TGTGCCAGCAGAAGCGGACAGGGGGTCACCGGGGAGCTGTTTTTT. It is translated as CASRSGQGVTGELFF.

V and J are TRBV28 and TRBJ2-7, with D unresolved. The CDR3 sequence is 11 residues long. Trimming took 10 bases from V and 2 from J, leaving 9 bases between them. The germline CDR1 and CDR2 sequences are MDHEN and SYDVKM. The CDR3 loop reads CATSRTYEQYF. In DNA, the CDR3 is TGTGCCACGAGTAGAACCTACGAGCAGTACTTC.